The next 32 T cell receptor beta chains were all read from a single sample in a study of cytomegalovirus exposure and HLA in healthy donors. The data were produced by immunoSEQ multiplex PCR, yet TCRdb's version contains in-frame clones alone and is incomplete. This sample has 150,000 or so clones, with roughly 80% found just once. What was sequenced was PBMCs. These TCRs come from a man aged 30 to 45 in good health and CMV-seropositive.

V and J are TRBV4-3 and TRBJ2-3, with D perhaps TRBD1 (5 bases). V lost 0 bases and J lost 11, with 21 bases in between. Germline V gene data show CDR1 as LGHNA and CDR2 as YSLEER. The CDR3 runs 16 residues. CDR3 residues: CASSQDGTGFTVRQYF. For the CDR3, the DNA is TGCGCCAGCAGCCAAGATGGCACAGGCTTCACGGTGAGGCAGTATTTT.

This clone was recorded once. The gene calls are TRBV6-5 and TRBJ1-5; 9 bases map to TRBD1. The germline V gene encodes CDR1 MNHEY and CDR2 SVGAGI. This CDR3 spans 11 amino acids. V shed 5 bases, J shed 16 bases, and the junction held 6 bases outside the gene matches. Written as DNA, the CDR3 is TGTGCCAGCAGTGACAGGGGGACCTTACATTTT. Its translation: CASSDRGTLHF.

This sequence joins TRBV6-5 and TRBJ2-2, with TRBD2 identical over 7 bases. CDR3 length: 15 amino acids. V trimming: 2 bases; J trimming: 3 bases; junction bases outside the gene matches: 3. Per the germline V gene, CDR1 is MNHEY and CDR2 is SVGAGI. CDR3 nucleotides: TGTGCCAGCAGTTACCTAGGGAGGGACACCGGGGAGCTGTTTTTT. Protein: CASSYLGRDTGELFF.

CDR3 bases: TGTGCCAGCAGTTACCCCCCTGGACTAGTGATTGAGCAGTTCTTC. Amino acid sequence: CASSYPPGLVIEQFF. The V and J genes are TRBV6-6 and TRBJ2-1; 7 nucleotides line up with TRBD2. This CDR3 contains 15 residues. Germline CDR1 MNHNY, CDR2 SVGAGI (reference sequence). The junction had 10 bases not matched to a gene; V was cut back by 2 bases and J by 9 bases.

The chain has TRBV18 and TRBJ1-1, with D possibly matching TRBD1 (5 bases). V lost 6 bases and J lost 4, with 18 bases in between. CDR3 size: 15 residues. Germline CDR1 reads KGHSH; CDR2 reads LQKENI. CDR3 in amino acids: CASSHSGGYGTEAFF. The CDR3 nucleotides read TGTGCCAGCTCCCACTCCGGGGGTTATGGCACTGAAGCTTTCTTT.

The chain carries TRBV27 and TRBJ1-2, with TRBD1 identical over 9 bases. The germline gives CDR1 MNHEY, CDR2 SMNVEV (reference sequence). The junction had 8 bases not matched to a gene; V was cut back by 1 base and J by 8 bases. The CDR3 spans 15 residues. The CDR3 nucleotides read TGTGCCAGCAGTTTATTAGCGGGACAGGGAGAAGGCTACACCTTC. Encoded protein: CASSLLAGQGEGYTF.

The sample holds one count of this clone. The chain links TRBV7-6 to TRBJ2-2, with 7 bases matching TRBD1. Germline V gives CDR1 SGHVS, CDR2 FNYEAQ. The V gene end was trimmed by 5 bases and the J gene end by 4 bases; junction bases not matched to a gene: 7. The CDR3 extends over 15 amino acids. CDR3 loop: CASSVRDSFTGELFF. The DNA of the CDR3 is TGTGCCAGCAGCGTCCGGGACAGTTTCACCGGGGAGCTGTTTTTT. Complete variable domain (other parts from reference TRBV7-6 and TRBJ2-2): GAGVSQSPRYKVTKRGQDVALRCDPISGHVSLYWYRQALGQGPEFLTYFNYEAQQDKSGLPNDRFSAERPEGSISTLTIQRTEQRDSAMYRCASSVRDSFTGELFFGEGSRLTVL.

The chain joins TRBV5-1 to TRBJ2-1; D gene unclear. Germline values: CDR1 SGHRS, CDR2 YFSETQ. Trimming removed 0 bases at V and 4 bases at J, with 5 bases between. There are 13 residues in the CDR3. The CDR3 nucleotides read TGCGCCAGCAGCTTGGTCGGGTACAATGAGCAGTTCTTC. This translates into CASSLVGYNEQFF.

V is TRBV12-5 and J is TRBJ1-4, with D tentatively TRBD1 (5 bases). The V gene lost 5 bases and the J gene lost 17 bases, with 21 bases spanning the gap. This CDR3 is built from 13 residues. The germline gives CDR1 LGHNT, CDR2 FRNRAP. The CDR3 sequence is CASGQSSRGRHFF. CDR3 DNA sequence: TGTGCTAGTGGTCAGAGTTCAAGGGGCCGACACTTTTTT. Based on the CDR3 plus reference TRBV12-5 and TRBJ1-4, the full variable domain is DARVTQTPRHKVTEMGQEVTMRCQPILGHNTVFWYRQTMMQGLELLAYFRNRAPLDDSGMPKDRFSAEMPDATLATLKIQPSEPRDSAVYFCASGQSSRGRHFFGSGTQLSVL.

This clone occurred a few times. The chain links TRBV4-3 to TRBJ2-1; possible D gene TRBD2, 6 bases. Trimming shortened V by 1 base and J by 0 bases, and 10 bases separated the two germline ends. The CDR3 loop spans 16 amino acids. Germline values: CDR1 LGHNA, CDR2 YSLEER. The CDR3 here is CASSQGSGFSYNEQFF. CDR3 DNA: TGCGCCAGCAGCCAAGGTAGCGGATTCTCCTACAATGAGCAGTTCTTC.

This chain connects TRBV5-1 to TRBJ1-2; 7 bases agree with TRBD1. The CDR3 consists of 15 residues. Germline V gene sequence: CDR1 SGHRS, CDR2 YFSETQ. The junction had 15 bases not matched to a gene; V was cut back by 7 bases and J by 6 bases. The chain's CDR3 is CASGNWDSRVDGYTF. For the CDR3, the DNA is TGCGCCAGCGGAAACTGGGACAGCCGGGTAGATGGCTACACCTTC.

This chain links TRBV25-1 with TRBJ2-7; maybe TRBD2 (6 bases). V shed 1 base and J shed 6 bases, with 16 bases lying between them. Germline values: CDR1 MGHDK, CDR2 SYGVNS. This CDR3 region has 15 residues. The CDR3 here is CASSEFGGSDREQYF. CDR3 in DNA: TGTGCCAGCAGTGAATTCGGGGGATCTGACCGCGAGCAGTACTTC.

The chain couples TRBV7-6 to TRBJ1-1; D may be TRBD1 (6 bases). Germline V gene sequence: CDR1 SGHVS, CDR2 FNYEAQ. The V and J ends lost 2 bases and 7 bases respectively, with 11 bases between them. The CDR3 extends over 13 amino acids. CDR3 in DNA: TGTGCCAGCAGCTTAAGGACAGAGCATGAAGCTTTCTTT. Amino acids: CASSLRTEHEAFF. The whole variable domain, remainder taken from reference TRBV7-6 and TRBJ1-1, is GAGVSQSPRYKVTKRGQDVALRCDPISGHVSLYWYRQALGQGPEFLTYFNYEAQQDKSGLPNDRFSAERPEGSISTLTIQRTEQRDSAMYRCASSLRTEHEAFFGQGTRLTVV.

The V gene is TRBV2, the J gene TRBJ2-2; the D is unclear. From germline, CDR1 is SNHLY and CDR2 FYNNEI. The CDR3 is made up of 12 amino acids. V was pared by 6 bases and J by 1 base, with 3 bases between. CDR3 nucleotides: TGTGCCAGCAGACAGAACACCGGGGAGCTGTTTTTT. Protein sequence: CASRQNTGELFF. The variable domain in full, completed from reference TRBV2 and TRBJ2-2, reads EPEVTQTPSHQVTQMGQEVILRCVPISNHLYFYWYRQILGQKVEFLVSFYNNEISEKSEIFDDQFSVERPDGSNFTLKIRSTKLEDSAMYFCASRQNTGELFFGEGSRLTVL.

V is TRBV12-5 and J is TRBJ2-2; 8 positions match TRBD1. V dropped 6 bases and J dropped 5; count of bases not matched to a gene: 8. CDR1 and CDR2 from the germline V gene are LGHNT and FRNRAP. CDR3 length equals 15 residues. CDR3: CASGTGQGRTGELFF. CDR3 DNA: TGTGCTAGTGGGACAGGACAGGGAAGGACCGGGGAGCTGTTTTTT.

This rearrangement joins TRBV7-9 to TRBJ1-1, with 7 bases identical to TRBD1. CDR3 length equals 14 residues. The V gene end was trimmed by 5 bases and the J gene end by 1 base; junction bases not matched to a gene: 4. Germline V gene lookup returns CDR1 SEHNR and CDR2 FQNEAQ (reference sequence). The CDR3 reads CASSPQGWNTEAFF. CDR3 DNA sequence: TGTGCCAGCAGCCCACAGGGGTGGAACACTGAAGCTTTCTTT. The full variable domain, completed using reference TRBV7-9 and TRBJ1-1, is DTGVSQNPRHKITKRGQNVTFRCDPISEHNRLYWYRQTLGQGPEFLTYFQNEAQLEKSRLLSDRFSAERPKGSFSTLEIQRTEQGDSAMYLCASSPQGWNTEAFFGQGTRLTVV.

CDR3 coding DNA: TGTGCCATCAGTCACCCAGGGGCCGGAGAGAACACTGAAGCTTTCTTT. It is translated as CAISHPGAGENTEAFF. The chain employs TRBV10-3 and TRBJ1-1; the D gene is possibly TRBD1 (6 bases). The CDR3 totals 16 residues. Germline-derived CDR1 and CDR2 are ENHRY and SYGVKD. V lost 5 bases and J 1 base, leaving 17 bases between the germline ends.

The chain uses TRBV7-8 and TRBJ1-1, with D possibly TRBD1 on 5 matching bases. V gave up 5 bases and J gave up 7 bases, with 20 bases separating them. This CDR3 contains 15 residues. The germline V gene has CDR1 SGHVS and CDR2 FQNEAQ. For the CDR3, the DNA is TGTGCCAGCAGCCCGAGGGCAGGGCGGGGAGGTGAAGCTTTCTTT. Amino acids: CASSPRAGRGGEAFF.

The chain combines TRBV2 with TRBJ2-1; 7 bases align to TRBD1. The trim removed 3 bases at V and 3 bases at J, leaving 8 bases unmatched. This CDR3 comprises 16 residues. Germline CDR1 reads SNHLY; CDR2 reads FYNNEI. The CDR3 spells CASSDPTGTHYNEQFF. The CDR3 DNA reads as TGTGCCAGCAGTGACCCGACAGGGACCCACTACAATGAGCAGTTCTTC.

V and J are TRBV5-4 and TRBJ2-2; weak D call: TRBD2 (6 bases). Trimming pared 2 bases from V and 8 bases from J, leaving 13 bases between. This CDR3 contains 14 residues. Germline CDR1 reads SGHNT; CDR2 reads YYREEE (reference sequence). CDR3 residues: CASSLAGRTGELFF. In nucleotides, the CDR3 is TGTGCCAGCAGCTTAGCGGGTCGGACTGGGGAGCTGTTTTTT. Looking up the rest from reference TRBV5-4 and TRBJ2-2 gives the full variable domain: ETGVTQSPTHLIKTRGQQVTLRCSSQSGHNTVSWYQQALGQGPQFIFQYYREEENGRGNFPPRFSGLQFPNYSSELNVNALELDDSALYLCASSLAGRTGELFFGEGSRLTVL.

The chain links TRBV9 to TRBJ1-3; D possibly corresponds to TRBD1 (5 bases). The CDR3 sequence is 16 residues long. Deletions cut 0 bases from V and 4 bases from J, with 14 bases between. The germline gives CDR1 SGDLS, CDR2 YYNGEE. The CDR3 is CASSVGGRAQGNTIYF. DNA for the CDR3: TGTGCCAGCAGCGTAGGGGGGAGGGCACAAGGAAACACCATATATTTT.

This rearrangement joins TRBV4-1 to TRBJ2-1; no clear D gene. Germline CDR1 reads MGHRA; CDR2 reads YSYEKL. This CDR3 region has 13 residues. V shed 0 bases and J shed 7 bases, with 7 bases lying between them. The CDR3: CASSQEALNEQFF. CDR3 bases: TGCGCCAGCAGCCAAGAGGCCTTGAATGAGCAGTTCTTC.

The V call is TRBV6-5, the J call TRBJ2-3; D uncertain. This CDR3 is 14 amino acids long. Trimming took off 7 bases at V and 1 base at J, with 12 bases between the two ends. Germline-derived CDR1 and CDR2 are MNHEY and SVGAGI. The CDR3 sequence is CASTSHSRTDTQYF. CDR3 nucleotide sequence: TGTGCCAGCACGTCTCACAGCCGCACAGATACGCAGTATTTT.

This chain links TRBV19 with TRBJ2-1; TRBD1 agrees at 9 bases. Per the germline V gene, CDR1 is LNHDA and CDR2 is SQIVND (reference sequence). The CDR3 is 18 residues long. The ends lost 5 bases at V and 3 bases at J; junction bases unmatched: 14. The DNA for the CDR3 is TGTGCCAGTAGTCCGGGGGCCCCCGGGACAGGGCTCTACAATGAGCAGTTCTTC. Protein sequence: CASSPGAPGTGLYNEQFF.

The rearrangement joins TRBV6-1 to TRBJ1-1; D is unclear. V shed 6 bases and J shed 7 bases, with 15 bases lying between them. The CDR3 is made up of 13 amino acids. The germline gives CDR1 MNHNS, CDR2 SASEGT. The CDR3 sequence: CASRTRGIDEAFF. Here the CDR3 DNA reads TGTGCCAGCAGGACGAGAGGAATCGATGAAGCTTTCTTT.

This rearrangement joins TRBV7-2 to TRBJ2-2; D gene unclear. Germline assignment: CDR1 SGHTA and CDR2 FQGNSA. Trimming removed 5 bases from V and 2 bases from J, with 6 bases in between. This CDR3 has 13 residues. CDR3: CASSRQNTGELFF. In nucleotides, the CDR3 is TGTGCCAGCAGCCGACAAAACACCGGGGAGCTGTTTTTT.

The rearrangement joins TRBV5-1 to TRBJ2-7; 10 bases line up with TRBD1. Trimming removed 3 bases from V and 4 bases from J; junction bases left unmatched: 4. CDR1 SGHRS and CDR2 YFSETQ come from the germline V gene. CDR3 length: 14 residues. CDR3 in amino acids: CASSSDRGDYEQYF. Written as DNA, the CDR3 is TGCGCCAGCAGCTCGGACAGGGGGGATTACGAGCAGTACTTC.

Turning to this clone: Other DNA variants within this sample encode the same CDR3. The chain combines TRBV7-2 with TRBJ1-1; a weak D match, TRBD1 (5 bases). The CDR3 sequence is 14 residues long. Germline lookup yields CDR1 SGHTA and CDR2 FQGNSA. With 1 base removed from V and 1 base from J, the gap between germline ends came to 7 bases. The CDR3 nucleotides read TGTGCCAGCAGCTTAGGTCAGGGGAACACTGAAGCTTTCTTT. Protein sequence: CASSLGQGNTEAFF.

The rearrangement joins TRBV7-2 to TRBJ2-7; the match to TRBD2 covers 12 bases. Germline CDR1 is SGHTA and CDR2 is FQGNSA. This CDR3 region has 15 residues. The junction had 2 bases not matched to a gene; V was cut back by 3 bases and J by 2 bases. The CDR3 is CASSFLAGGAYEQYF. CDR3 bases: TGTGCCAGCAGCTTTCTAGCGGGGGGGGCCTACGAGCAGTACTTC.

The chain recombines TRBV30 with TRBJ2-3; TRBD1 aligns across 7 bases. With V trimmed by 1 base and J by 2 bases, 3 bases remained unmatched. Germline assignment: CDR1 GTSNPN and CDR2 SVGIG (reference sequence). This CDR3 is 14 amino acids long. The CDR3 sequence: CAWSAQGSTDTQYF. The CDR3 DNA follows: TGTGCCTGGAGTGCACAGGGGTCCACAGATACGCAGTATTTT.

This clone was counted between two and nine times. V is TRBV5-6 and J is TRBJ2-2, with 7 positions matching TRBD1. CDR1 is SGHDT, CDR2 YYEEEE, per germline. The CDR3 has 15 residues. The J segment lost 3 bases and the V segment lost 8 bases, leaving 10 bases of the junction unmatched. The CDR3 sequence is CASIEQGKDTGELFF. In DNA form, the CDR3 reads TGTGCCAGTATCGAACAGGGGAAGGACACCGGGGAGCTGTTTTTT.

The chain is built from TRBV9 and TRBJ2-7; 7 positions match TRBD2. Germline lookup yields CDR1 SGDLS and CDR2 YYNGEE. The CDR3 consists of 15 residues. V was pared by 3 bases and J by 6 bases, with 12 bases of the junction left unmatched. Here the CDR3 DNA reads TGTGCCAGCAGCGCAGGTGGAGGACTAGGGGTCGAGCAGTACTTC. Its translation: CASSAGGGLGVEQYF.